A single sample gave rise to the 18 T cell receptor beta chains below, sequenced in a study of identical twins. TCRdb reprocessed the 5' RACE reads with MiXCR, giving one entry per CDR3 protein. Altogether 300,000 to 400,000 distinct CDR3 sequences are present, about 12% being singletons, with the ten largest covering around 7.8%. The same sample was also studied in work on yellow fever vaccine responses in identical twins.

The sequencing sample was made of CD8+ T cells sorted from blood. The receptors shown here come from a woman between 18 and 30 years old in good health.

The gene calls are TRBV7-9 and TRBJ2-3; 9 bases are shared with TRBD2. Germline V gene data show CDR1 as SEHNR and CDR2 as FQNEAQ (reference sequence). The CDR3 is 15 residues long. J lost 6 bases, V lost 6 bases, and 10 bases had no gene match. The DNA for the CDR3 is TGTGCCAGCAGGCAAAGCGGGGGGTTGTTGGATACGCAGTATTTT. This gives the protein CASRQSGGLLDTQYF.

This clonotype has more than one count but fewer than ten. V usage is TRBV25-1 and J usage is TRBJ2-2; no clear D gene. The CDR3 is 13 residues long. Per germline, CDR1 MGHDK and CDR2 SYGVNS. The ends were cut back, 4 bases at V and 6 bases at J, with 9 bases in the middle. CDR3 coding DNA: TGTGCCAGCAGTGTTCAGGTTGCCGGGGAGCTGTTTTTT. Translating gives CASSVQVAGELFF.

The chain recombines TRBV12-3 or TRBV12-4 with TRBJ2-1; the match to TRBD2 covers 9 bases. V lost 3 bases, J lost 8 bases, and 11 bases stayed unmatched. The CDR3 totals 16 residues. CDR3: CASSLAGGPGGHEQFF. CDR3 DNA: TGTGCCAGCAGTTTGGCGGGAGGGCCCGGCGGCCATGAGCAGTTCTTC.

This clonotype came up a few times. J is TRBJ2-1 and V is TRBV12-3 or TRBV12-4; D is uncertain. V lost 6 bases, J lost 8 bases, and 11 bases lay in between. The CDR3 contains 12 residues. CDR3 coding DNA: TGTGCCAGCAGCCCGGTACGAGATGAGCAGTTCTTC. Amino acid sequence: CASSPVRDEQFF.

The chain uses TRBV6-1 and TRBJ2-5; D is tentatively TRBD1 or TRBD2 (5 bases each). This CDR3 has 14 amino acids. The germline V gene has CDR1 MNHNS and CDR2 SASEGT. V was pared by 6 bases and J by 5 bases, with 16 bases between. The CDR3 DNA follows: TGTGCCAGCAGCCTCTCGGGGCGGGCGGAGACCCAGTACTTC. Translating gives CASSLSGRAETQYF.

The chain employs TRBV5-8 and TRBJ2-3; 11 bases match TRBD2. Germline CDR1 reads SGHTS; CDR2 reads YDEGEE. V lost 3 bases to trimming and J lost 6 bases; unmatched junction nucleotides: 6. The CDR3 is 15 residues long. CDR3 residues: CASSSLAGGFDTQYF. CDR3 coding DNA: TGTGCCAGCAGCTCCCTAGCGGGGGGATTTGATACGCAGTATTTT.

This clonotype was observed at least ten times. The V gene is TRBV6-1, the J gene TRBJ1-5; D is possibly TRBD1 (6 bases). Germline V gene data show CDR1 as MNHNS and CDR2 as SASEGT. Trimming pared 6 bases from V and 2 bases from J, leaving 14 bases between. This CDR3 has 15 amino acids. The CDR3 DNA reads as TGTGCCAGCAGCAGCAGGGGAGGGGGCAATCAGCCCCAGCATTTT. The encoded protein is CASSSRGGGNQPQHF.

The chain recombines TRBV5-1 with TRBJ2-1; 9 bases are shared with TRBD2. V shed 4 bases and J 8 bases; nucleotides not matched to a gene: 4. There are 13 residues in the CDR3. The germline gives CDR1 SGHRS, CDR2 YFSETQ. The CDR3 DNA is TGCGCCAGCAGCACGGGACTAGCTCATGAGCAGTTCTTC. Translation gives CASSTGLAHEQFF.

This chain joins TRBV6-2 or TRBV6-3 and TRBJ2-4; TRBD2 might be the D (5 bases). This CDR3 comprises 19 residues. CDR1 is MNHEY and CDR2 is SVGEGT in the germline V gene. V was clipped by 0 bases and J by 2 bases, with 20 bases between them. The CDR3 here is CASSYSGLMGSKPKNIQYF. The CDR3 nucleotides read TGTGCCAGCAGTTACTCAGGCTTAATGGGGAGTAAACCCAAAAACATTCAGTACTTC.

This chain connects TRBV28 to TRBJ1-5; D uncertain. The germline V gene has CDR1 MDHEN and CDR2 SYDVKM. V dropped 7 bases and J dropped 2 bases, with 15 bases sitting between them. CDR3 length: 15 residues. As DNA, the CDR3 is TGTGCCAGCATCCCCGGTGTGATCCGCAATCAGCCCCAGCATTTT. Protein sequence: CASIPGVIRNQPQHF.

This rearrangement joins TRBV4-1 to TRBJ2-1, with 9 bases aligning to TRBD2. The V gene's germline CDR1 is MGHRA and CDR2 YSYEKL. V was clipped by 8 bases and J by 7 bases; unmatched bases: 9. The CDR3 sequence is 14 residues long. CDR3 coding DNA: TGCGCCAGCCGGGCGGGAGGGCCGGGGAATGAGCAGTTCTTC. The encoded protein is CASRAGGPGNEQFF.

V gene TRBV6-1 combines with J gene TRBJ2-5; 8 bases are a match to TRBD1. This CDR3 spans 15 amino acids. CDR1 and CDR2 from the germline V gene are MNHNS and SASEGT. Unmatched junction bases numbered 14, after V lost 11 bases and J lost 3 bases. The CDR3 DNA sequence: TGTGCCCGTCCCACTCATGAGACAGGGGAAGAGACCCAGTACTTC. Amino acid sequence: CARPTHETGEETQYF.

This clonotype appeared many times. This chain connects TRBV29-1 to TRBJ2-7; D is unresolved. Germline V gives CDR1 SQVTM, CDR2 ANQGSEA. Trimming cost V 3 bases and J 1 base, with 7 bases left between them. The CDR3 is made up of 12 amino acids. CDR3 sequence: CSVEVNSYEQYV. CDR3 sequence (DNA): TGCAGCGTTGAGGTCAATTCCTACGAGCAGTACGTC.

This clonotype was detected a few times. V is TRBV9 and J is TRBJ2-7; 7 bases map to TRBD2. The V gene's germline CDR1 is SGDLS and CDR2 YYNGEE. Trimming removed 4 bases from V and 3 bases from J; junction bases left unmatched: 4. The CDR3 covers 13 residues. CDR3: CASSPGGNYEQYF. In DNA, the CDR3 is TGTGCCAGCAGCCCGGGGGGTAACTACGAGCAGTACTTC.

CDR3 region: CSARKLSPTSGYTF. CDR3 sequence (DNA): TGCAGTGCTAGGAAGTTGTCACCTACCTCTGGCTACACCTTC. The chain recombines TRBV20-1 with TRBJ1-2, with no clear D. Germline V gene sequence: CDR1 DFQATT, CDR2 SNEGSKA (reference sequence). Trimming shortened V by 3 bases and J by 7 bases, and 18 bases separated the two germline ends. The CDR3 length is 14 residues.

This clonotype turned up a few times. The rearrangement joins TRBV5-6 to TRBJ2-2, with 8 positions matching TRBD1. Germline loops: CDR1 SGHDT, CDR2 YYEEEE. V shed 1 base and J 4 bases; nucleotides not matched to a gene: 9. The CDR3 consists of 17 residues. This CDR3 is CASSLFSGQGITGELFF. The CDR3 DNA follows: TGTGCCAGCAGCTTGTTTTCTGGACAGGGCATCACCGGGGAGCTGTTTTTT.

In its sample, this clonotype was seen a few times. The chain carries TRBV5-6 and TRBJ2-1, with 7 bases fitting TRBD1. The CDR3 runs to 13 residues. J lost 9 bases, V lost 2 bases, and 5 bases had no gene match. CDR1 SGHDT and CDR2 YYEEEE come from the germline V gene. Here the CDR3 DNA reads TGTGCCAGCAGCTTCGGGACAGTCAGTGAGCAGTTCTTC. Protein sequence: CASSFGTVSEQFF.

The V call is TRBV20-1, the J call TRBJ2-3; 9 bases line up with TRBD2. CDR1 and CDR2 from the germline V gene are DFQATT and SNEGSKA (reference sequence). J was trimmed by 3 bases and V by 0 bases; bases with no gene match: 7. CDR3 length equals 16 residues. CDR3 nucleotides: TGCAGTGCTAGAGATCGACTAGCGGTTATTACAGATACGCAGTATTTT. It is translated as CSARDRLAVITDTQYF.